Listed below are T cell receptor beta chains from one sample, sequenced in a study of blood T cell repertoires in COVID-19. Libraries were prepared by immunoSEQ multiplex PCR; TCRdb keeps only in-frame clonotypes and omits some of them. The sample gives tens of thousands of clones, 84% of which show up once; about 2.6% is in the top ten. The source material was peripheral blood. Receptors originate from a man aged 50 to 59 with acute or convalescent COVID-19. Both conserved end residues are part of each CDR3. The D gene is left open where the match is weak. Some rows mark clone size as missing; the rest say once, few, many or name a class of expanded clone.

>TRBD1|.|TRBJ2-1|TRBV24-1
TGTGCCACCAGAGGGACAGGAAAAAATGAGCAGTTCTTC
CATRGTGKNEQFF
>.|.|TRBJ1-5|TRBV28
TGTGCCAGCAGCCCTCCCCAGGGCCGGGCTGCTCAGCCCCAGCATTTT
CASSPPQGRAAQPQHF
>.|once|TRBJ2-1|TRBV24-1
TGTGCCACCAGTGGGGCGGGGCCCGGGGAGCCTAACAATGAGCAGTTCTTC
CATSGAGPGEPNNEQFF
>.|once|TRBJ2-7|TRBV29-1
TGCAGCGTTGTGTGGGAGTCCTACGAGCAGTACTTC
CSVVWESYEQYF
>.|few|TRBJ2-1|TRBV19
TGTGCCATTCTGAGCAATGAGCAGTTCTTC
CAILSNEQFF
>.|.|TRBJ2-5|TRBV10-1
TGCGCCAGCAGCCCCGCGGGCCAAGAGACCCAGTACTTC
CASSPAGQETQYF
>.|once|TRBJ2-7|TRBV27
TGTGCCAGCAGTTTAGGGGGGACCCGGTACGAGCAGTACTTC
CASSLGGTRYEQYF
>TRBD2|.|TRBJ2-1|TRBV11-3
TGTGCCAGCAGCTCAGCCAATAGCGGGGCGGCGCGTAATGAGCAGTTCTTC
CASSSANSGAARNEQFF
>TRBD1|.|TRBJ1-2|TRBV5-8
TGTGCCAGCAGCGTTAGGCGGACAGGGAATCGGGGCTACACCTTC
CASSVRRTGNRGYTF
>TRBD2|.|TRBJ2-7|TRBV9
TGTGCCAGCAGCGTAGCCACTAGCGGGAACTACGAGCAGTACTTC
CASSVATSGNYEQYF
>.|once|TRBJ2-2|TRBV6-2/TRBV6-3
TGTGCCAGCAGTTTTTATGCCGGGGAGCTGTTTTTT
CASSFYAGELFF
>.|.|TRBJ2-2|TRBV18
TGTGCCAGCTCACCGCCCCAGGGGACGAACACCGGGGAGCTGTTTTTT
CASSPPQGTNTGELFF
>TRBD2|.|TRBJ2-1|TRBV7-9
TGTGCCAGCAGCTTAAAAACTAGCGGATCCTACAATGAGCAGTTCTTC
CASSLKTSGSYNEQFF
>.|few|TRBJ2-5|TRBV25-1
TGTGCCAGCAGTGAATCGAACGGGTTCCAAGAGACCCAGTACTTC
CASSESNGFQETQYF
>TRBD1|.|TRBJ2-7|TRBV10-3
TGTGCCATCAGTCCGGGACAGGGGGCGCGCGAGCAGTACTTC
CAISPGQGAREQYF
>TRBD1|.|TRBJ1-2|TRBV27
TGTGCCAGCAGTTTAACCGGGACAGGGAGAGGCTACACCTTC
CASSLTGTGRGYTF
>TRBD1|.|TRBJ1-2|TRBV9
TGTGCCAGCAGCCCTCCGACAGGGAAATCGGCTAACTATGGCTACACCTTC
CASSPPTGKSANYGYTF
>TRBD1|once|TRBJ1-2|TRBV28
TGTGCCAGCAGCCTGGGACAGGCGAACTATGGCTACACCTTC
CASSLGQANYGYTF
>TRBD1|.|TRBJ2-5|TRBV7-3
TGTGCCAGCAGCTTCGGACAGGGGGCATTAGAGACCCAGTACTTC
CASSFGQGALETQYF
>.|.|TRBJ2-1|TRBV12-3/TRBV12-4
TGTGCCAGCAGCTCACAGGGAAATGAGCAGTTCTTC
CASSSQGNEQFF
>.|.|TRBJ1-1|TRBV12-5
TGTGCTAGTGGCCCCGGGAACGGGAACACTGAAGCTTTCTTT
CASGPGNGNTEAFF
>TRBD1|.|TRBJ1-5|TRBV3-1/TRBV3-2
TGTGCCAGCAGCCAAGGCGGGACAGAGGAGCCCCAGCATTTT
CASSQGGTEEPQHF
>TRBD2|.|TRBJ2-5|TRBV4-2
TGTGCCAGCAGCCGAGATGTACTAGCGGGAGGGCCTCGGGAGACCCAGTACTTC
CASSRDVLAGGPRETQYF
>TRBD2|few|TRBJ2-7|TRBV3-1/TRBV3-2
TGTGCCAGCAGCCCCCGCCTCGGCGGGAGGGCCTCCTACGAGCAGTACTTC
CASSPRLGGRASYEQYF
>.|.|TRBJ2-7|TRBV5-4
TGTGCCAGCAGCTTGGCGCTGACAAACTACGAGCAGTACTTC
CASSLALTNYEQYF
>.|.|TRBJ2-1|TRBV11-2
TGTGCCAGCAGCCGAGGACAGTTACTCTCCTACAATGAGCAGTTCTTC
CASSRGQLLSYNEQFF
>.|.|TRBJ2-1|TRBV2
TGTGCCAGCAGTGACAGGGATGAGCAGTTCTTC
CASSDRDEQFF
>.|once|TRBJ2-1|TRBV6-6
TGTGCCAGCAGTTTTAAGGGAGGCTACAATGAGCAGTTCTTC
CASSFKGGYNEQFF
>TRBD1|.|TRBJ1-1|TRBV30
TGTGCCACCGACAGGGTAATGAGGACTGAAGCTTTCTTT
CATDRVMRTEAFF
>TRBD1|.|TRBJ1-6|TRBV3-1/TRBV3-2
TGTGCCAGCAGCCAACAGGGGGCTGGTTCACCCCTCCACTTT
CASSQQGAGSPLHF
>.|.|TRBJ2-7|TRBV5-5
TGTGCCAGCAGCTTGGGGCACGCCAACTACGAGCAGTACTTC
CASSLGHANYEQYF
>TRBD1|.|TRBJ2-3|TRBV19
TGTGCCAGTAGTATGAGGACAGGCATGGATACGCAGTATTTT
CASSMRTGMDTQYF
>.|.|TRBJ2-3|TRBV25-1
TGTGCCAGCAGTGAACAGGGGAAACGAGCCACAGATACGCAGTATTTT
CASSEQGKRATDTQYF
>.|.|TRBJ2-7|TRBV5-4
TGTGCCAGCAGCTTGGAGGACACAGGCTACGAGCAGTACTTC
CASSLEDTGYEQYF
>.|once|TRBJ1-6|TRBV2
TGTGCCACCGAGACAGTATATAATTCACCCCTCCACTTT
CATETVYNSPLHF
>.|.|TRBJ1-1|TRBV18
TGTGCCAGCTCACCAAGCGGCAGGGGAGAGTCTGAAGCTTTCTTT
CASSPSGRGESEAFF